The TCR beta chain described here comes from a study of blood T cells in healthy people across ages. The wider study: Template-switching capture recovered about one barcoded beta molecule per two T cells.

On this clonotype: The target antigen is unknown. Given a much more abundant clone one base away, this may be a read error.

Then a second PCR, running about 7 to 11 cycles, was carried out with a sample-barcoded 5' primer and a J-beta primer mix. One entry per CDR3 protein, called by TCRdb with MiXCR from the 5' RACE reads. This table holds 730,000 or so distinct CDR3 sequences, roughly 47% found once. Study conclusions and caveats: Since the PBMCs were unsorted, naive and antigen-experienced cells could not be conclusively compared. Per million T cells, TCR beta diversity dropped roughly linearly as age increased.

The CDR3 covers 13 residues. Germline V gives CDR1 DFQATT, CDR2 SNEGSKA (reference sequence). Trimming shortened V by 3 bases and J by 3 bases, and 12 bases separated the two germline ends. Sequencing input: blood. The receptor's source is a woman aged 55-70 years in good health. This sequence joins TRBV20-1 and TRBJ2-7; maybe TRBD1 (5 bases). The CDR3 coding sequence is TGCAGTGCTAGTAGAGACAGAGACTACGAGCAGTACTTC. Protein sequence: CSASRDRDYEQYF.